This TCR beta chain was documented in a study of neoadjuvant anti-PD-1 for oral cavity cancer listed by TCRdb under 2021. In terms of the full investigation: Patients mostly received three to four biweekly doses of nivolumab at 3 mg/kg before curative-intent surgical resection. The parent correlative cohort had about eleven patients and a response rate of approximately 30%. Under RECIST 1.1, a patient counted as a responder if showing complete response, partial response or stable disease, and as a non-responder if showing progression. Patients who did not progress were given a fourth nivolumab dose at about day 43 and had definitive surgical resection on days 50-56.

Of note for this clone: Its antigen target is currently unknown. No quality values exist for individual bases; no much larger clone is one base distant.

The sample's time point label, in plain terms: after neoadjuvant nivolumab, at surgical resection. Patients were newly diagnosed with stage II-IVA oral cavity squamous cell carcinoma and had received no prior systemic or radiation treatment. The cohort was made up of patients with locally advanced, HPV-negative oral cavity squamous cell carcinoma. Peripheral blood mononuclear cells were analyzed directly, without maintenance or expansion in culture. The samples were obtained from a longitudinal correlative study of a single-arm phase II trial testing neoadjuvant nivolumab in oral cavity squamous cell carcinoma. Genomic DNA-based TCRbeta sequencing was performed on subject-matched pre- and post-treatment PBMCs and tumors from three responders and three non-responders. Peripheral blood mononuclear cells were collected once before nivolumab treatment and again after treatment, at the time of surgery. Genomic DNA was isolated from PBMCs using the Maxwell RSC DNA from Cells kit.

For deep sequencing of PBMC libraries, mostly about 480 ng of input genomic DNA was used, and six replicates were run per sample. The immunoSEQ hsTCRbeta kit was used to prepare TCRbeta libraries, following the manufacturer's instructions. The completed libraries were mixed into a single pool at 3 nM, then sequenced with an Illumina NovaSeq 6000 S4 flow cell. The original pipeline was this. Raw data preprocessing and quality control were performed with the immunoSEQ Analyzer. The analysis was limited to productive rearrangements, and each clonotype was defined by a unique CDR3 amino acid sequence. Repertoire clonality was estimated as the Gini-Simpson index, which was calculated using the R package tcR. Gini indices were compared with Student's t test, and associations with tumor size change were assessed by Pearson correlation. What TCRdb holds here is the immuneACCESS table cut down to in-frame rearrangements. Part of the clones is not present; checked against another copy, under half of the missing clones reflect an unresolved V gene, and the others are unexplained. The V and J calls and clone size were taken over from that table, and D and trimming were inferred from the DNA. The sample data list 65,000 to 70,000 clones, and about 86% of these were observed just once. Clones ranked in the top ten supply 2.5% to 3% of the sample.

The germline V gene specifies MNHNS as CDR1 and SASEGT as CDR2. The CDR3 sequence holds 13 residues, the cysteine and phenylalanine included. The kept DNA is CDR3 alone, 39 bases in frame from the first base. V was cut back by 7 bases and J by 4 bases, leaving a gap of 11 bases between them. The research as a whole found: TCR analyses included only a few patients per response group, and the authors called for larger cohorts for validation. Higher pretreatment blood TCRbeta clonality and lower post-treatment tumor TCRbeta clonality were correlated with higher pretreatment blood Treg/Th17 ratios. After neoadjuvant nivolumab, T cell clonality (Gini index) in PBMCs was significantly higher in non-responders than in responders.

The chain joins TRBV6-1 to TRBJ1-5; the D gene is perhaps TRBD1, on 5 matching bases. The sequence came from a person between 40 and 85 years old with oral cavity squamous cell carcinoma. This specimen was PBMCs, taken after nivolumab (anti-PD-1) treatment. The DNA reads as follows: TGTGCCAGCACCCAGGGCGGTAATCAGCCCCAGCATTTT. The translation is CASTQGGNQPQHF.